The clone carrying this T cell receptor beta chain was seen only a few times. Its antigen remains unidentified. Germline CDR1 is SGHDT and CDR2 is YYEEEE. This CDR3 is built from 14 residues. Trimming removed 4 bases from V and 2 bases from J, with 13 bases in between. This sample is drawn from a study of somatic mutations in cytotoxic T cells in rheumatoid arthritis. About the research overall: There were some V beta antibody-stained T-cell populations flow-sorted at nearly 100% purity, and these included V beta1+ cells sequenced for TCRB.

Profiled with immunoSEQ multiplex PCR; TCRdb holds only in-frame clones, not every one. This sample has 20,000 or so clones, with over 75% found just once. Study-level results: There were about an eighth of the roughly 60 patients in whom the largest CD8+ clone exceeded 20% of CD8+ cells.

Sequenced material: CD8+ T cells sorted from blood. The J gene is TRBJ2-7, the V gene TRBV5-6, with D perhaps matching TRBD1 (6 bases). The sequence was collected from a woman between 45 and 60 years old in good health. The CDR3 reads CASSDGTPAYEQYF. The CDR3, as DNA: TGTGCCAGCAGCGACGGGACACCAGCCTACGAGCAGTACTTC.